The 20 T cell receptor beta chains below all came from one sample that was sequenced in a study of a mutant IDH1 vaccine in newly diagnosed glioma. No antigens are known for them. Time point meaning: week 11, during vaccination. A 20-mer mutant IDH1 peptide at 300 ug was injected subcutaneously with topical imiquimod. Sequenced by immunoSEQ multiplex PCR; TCRdb stores in-frame clones only, minus some. Among tens of thousands of clones, 75% to 85% were seen once, and the ten largest hold approximately 6.1%. The input for sequencing was PBMCs, taken from a glioma patient whose treatment included an IDH1 peptide vaccine. These receptors all come from a man between 50 and 59 years old with glioma.

The chain carries TRBV19 and TRBJ2-1; no definite D call. The CDR3 has 13 residues. The V and J ends lost 3 bases and 4 bases respectively, with 7 bases between them. Per the germline V gene, CDR1 is LNHDA and CDR2 is SQIVND (reference sequence). DNA of the CDR3: TGTGCCAGTAGTATTGCCAGTTACAATGAGCAGTTCTTC. As protein: CASSIASYNEQFF.

This rearrangement joins TRBV7-8 to TRBJ1-3, with TRBD1 as a possible D gene (6 bases). The CDR3 covers 15 residues. Trimming cost V 4 bases and J 4 bases, with 14 bases left between them. Germline values: CDR1 SGHVS, CDR2 FQNEAQ. CDR3 nucleotides: TGTGCCAGCAGCTCCGTACTTACAGGGGGAAACACCATATATTTT. It specifies CASSSVLTGGNTIYF.

The chain is built from TRBV11-1 and TRBJ2-3; 12 positions match TRBD2. The CDR3 is made up of 17 amino acids. The V gene end was trimmed by 2 bases and the J gene end by 2 bases; junction bases not matched to a gene: 5. CDR1 is SGHAT and CDR2 is FQDESV in the germline V gene (reference sequence). The CDR3, as DNA: TGTGCCAGCAGCTTACCCTGGACTAGCGGGGCCACAGATACGCAGTATTTT. Encoded protein: CASSLPWTSGATDTQYF.

This rearrangement joins TRBV30 to TRBJ2-1; D could derive from TRBD1 or TRBD2 (5 bases each). In germline, CDR1 is GTSNPN, CDR2 SVGIG (reference sequence). V lost 4 bases and J lost 7, with 14 bases in between. There are 13 residues in the CDR3. For the CDR3, the DNA is TGTGCCTGGACCGGGGACCCCGGAAATGAGCAGTTCTTC. Its translation is CAWTGDPGNEQFF.

The V call is TRBV30, the J call TRBJ2-5, with 7 bases matching TRBD2. V trimming: 2 bases; J trimming: 5 bases; junction bases outside the gene matches: 11. Per the germline V gene, CDR1 is GTSNPN and CDR2 is SVGIG (reference sequence). The CDR3 covers 15 residues. Here the CDR3 DNA reads TGTGCCTGGAGTTCCCTCAGCGGGGTAGGGGAGACCCAGTACTTC. Protein product: CAWSSLSGVGETQYF.

The chain uses TRBV19 and TRBJ2-1; 8 positions match TRBD1. V gave up 3 bases and J gave up 6 bases; unmatched junction bases: 1. The CDR3 loop spans 13 amino acids. CDR1 and CDR2 (germline): LNHDA, SQIVND (reference sequence). The CDR3 region has the DNA TGTGCCAGTAGTATCCAGGGGGCCAATGAGCAGTTCTTC. It codes for CASSIQGANEQFF.

V and J are TRBV19 and TRBJ1-5; D gene ambiguous. V was cut by 7 bases and J by 0 bases, with 13 bases left in between. CDR3 size: 15 residues. The V gene's germline CDR1 is LNHDA and CDR2 SQIVND (reference sequence). CDR3 sequence reads: CASTSPPGSNQPQHF. CDR3 DNA: TGTGCCAGTACCTCGCCTCCGGGTAGCAATCAGCCCCAGCATTTT.

This clone has a handful of counts. V is TRBV28 and J is TRBJ1-2, with 8 nucleotides matching TRBD1. The V gene's germline CDR1 is MDHEN and CDR2 SYDVKM. The trim removed 4 bases at V and 4 bases at J, leaving 5 bases unmatched. The CDR3 has 14 residues. The CDR3 nucleotides are TGTGCCAGCAGTTGGGGTGGACAGGGCTATGGCTACACCTTC. Its translation: CASSWGGQGYGYTF.

The chain uses TRBV7-2 and TRBJ1-1; D not resolved. Germline V CDR1 and CDR2: SGHTA, FQGNSA. This CDR3 region has 12 residues. V lost 3 bases, J lost 4 bases, and 6 bases lay in between. CDR3 loop: CASSFVGTEAFF. The CDR3 DNA reads as TGTGCCAGCAGCTTCGTGGGCACTGAAGCTTTCTTT.

The gene calls are TRBV5-6 and TRBJ1-4; 9 bases agree with TRBD1. Germline V gene data show CDR1 as SGHDT and CDR2 as YYEEEE. J was trimmed by 7 bases and V by 2 bases; bases with no gene match: 6. This CDR3 is 15 amino acids long. The CDR3 DNA follows: TGTGCCAGCAGCTTTTTCGGGACAGGGAGTGAAAAACTGTTTTTT. Its protein is CASSFFGTGSEKLFF.

This clone was detected once. V is TRBV5-1 and J is TRBJ1-4, with TRBD1 as a possible D gene (6 bases). V was clipped by 6 bases and J by 4 bases, with 16 bases between them. The CDR3 length is 15 residues. CDR1 and CDR2 (germline): SGHRS, YFSETQ. The CDR3 nucleotides are TGCGCCAGCACCCAAGGGGGTATAAATAATGAAAAACTGTTTTTT. Residues: CASTQGGINNEKLFF.

This rearrangement joins TRBV27 to TRBJ2-1; D gene unclear. The CDR3 is made up of 12 amino acids. Trimming pared 3 bases from V and 9 bases from J, leaving 9 bases between. Per the germline V gene, CDR1 is MNHEY and CDR2 is SMNVEV (reference sequence). The CDR3 spells CASSLKGTEQFF. CDR3 DNA: TGTGCCAGCAGTTTGAAGGGAACTGAGCAGTTCTTC.

The J gene is TRBJ1-1, the V gene TRBV11-3; possibly TRBD1 for D (6 bases). Looked up from germline, CDR1 is SGHNT and CDR2 is YENEEA. The CDR3 has 13 amino acids. Between the trimmed V and J ends, which lost 0 bases and 10 bases, there was a span of 12 bases. The CDR3 is CASSLDRGIGAFF. CDR3 DNA: TGTGCCAGCAGCTTAGATAGGGGGATAGGAGCTTTCTTT.

The gene calls are TRBV19 and TRBJ2-2; possible D gene TRBD2, 6 bases. CDR1 LNHDA and CDR2 SQIVND come from the germline V gene (reference sequence). Deletions cut 7 bases from V and 0 bases from J, with 18 bases between. The CDR3 loop spans 17 amino acids. The CDR3 region is CASTEGLTLTNTGELFF. In DNA form, the CDR3 reads TGTGCCAGTACCGAGGGACTCACCCTGACGAACACCGGGGAGCTGTTTTTT. Full variable domain (missing parts from reference TRBV19 and TRBJ2-2): DGGITQSPKYLFRKEGQNVTLSCEQNLNHDAMYWYRQDPGQGLRLIYYSQIVNDFQKGDIAEGYSVSREKKESFPLTVTSAQKNPTAFYLCASTEGLTLTNTGELFFGEGSRLTVL.

V gene TRBV19 combines with J gene TRBJ1-5; TRBD1 is a possible D gene (6 bases). V was shortened by 7 bases and J by 7 bases, with 17 bases between the two germline ends. The CDR3 is made up of 14 amino acids. CDR1 LNHDA and CDR2 SQIVND come from the germline V gene (reference sequence). This CDR3 reads CASTPQGGTQPQHF. Written as DNA, the CDR3 is TGTGCCAGTACCCCCCAAGGAGGGACACAGCCCCAGCATTTT.

V is TRBV6-5 and J is TRBJ1-1; D unclear. CDR3 length: 16 amino acids. CDR1 is MNHEY and CDR2 is SVGAGI in the germline V gene. Trimming removed 0 bases from V and 0 bases from J, with 11 bases in between. The CDR3 here is CASSYSLAGMNTEAFF. As DNA, the CDR3 is TGTGCCAGCAGTTACTCCCTGGCGGGGATGAACACTGAAGCTTTCTTT.

The V and J genes are TRBV25-1 and TRBJ2-7, with a possible D match to TRBD2 (5 bases). Looked up from germline, CDR1 is MGHDK and CDR2 is SYGVNS. The CDR3 consists of 15 residues. V was clipped by 3 bases and J by 0 bases, with 12 bases between them. The CDR3 nucleotides read TGTGCCAGCAGTGAGGGAGACCTCCTCTCCTACGAGCAGTACTTC. Residues: CASSEGDLLSYEQYF.

The chain links TRBV6-1 to TRBJ2-6; TRBD1 aligns across 7 bases. CDR3 length equals 15 residues. Germline CDR1 and CDR2: MNHNS and SASEGT. The J segment lost 0 bases and the V segment lost 8 bases, leaving 4 bases of the junction unmatched. This chain's CDR3 is CASGRGSSGANVLTF. In DNA form, the CDR3 reads TGTGCCAGCGGCAGGGGGAGCTCTGGGGCCAACGTCCTGACTTTC.

J is TRBJ1-2 and V is TRBV29-1; D is possibly TRBD1 (5 bases). The CDR3 sequence is 12 residues long. The germline V gene encodes CDR1 SQVTM and CDR2 ANQGSEA. V lost 4 bases to trimming and J lost 4 bases, with 10 bases between them. In DNA, the CDR3 is TGCAGCGTTGGTGAGAGGGGCTATGGCTACACCTTC. Its protein is CSVGERGYGYTF.

The V call is TRBV5-1, the J call TRBJ2-7, with D possibly TRBD2 on 6 matching bases. Germline lookup yields CDR1 SGHRS and CDR2 YFSETQ. The CDR3 runs 16 residues. V was clipped by 2 bases and J by 6 bases, with 21 bases between them. DNA of the CDR3: TGCGCCAGCAGCTTTAGCCGGGAGACCCGAGCAGGCGAGCAGTACTTC. It encodes CASSFSRETRAGEQYF.